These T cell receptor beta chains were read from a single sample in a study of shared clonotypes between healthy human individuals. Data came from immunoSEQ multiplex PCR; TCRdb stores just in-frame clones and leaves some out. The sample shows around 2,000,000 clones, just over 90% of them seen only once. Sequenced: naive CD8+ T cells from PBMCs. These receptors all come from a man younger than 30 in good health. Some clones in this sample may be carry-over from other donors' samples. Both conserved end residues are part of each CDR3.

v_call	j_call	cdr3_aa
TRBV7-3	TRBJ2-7	CASSLAGGPIYEQYF
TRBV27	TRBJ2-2	CASSLSSTNTGELFF
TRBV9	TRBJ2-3	CASSMTDTQYF
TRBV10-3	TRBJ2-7	CAISETTYEQYF
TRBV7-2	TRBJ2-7	CASSPTGGTSYEQYF
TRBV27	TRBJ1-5	CASRAAFGVNQPQHF
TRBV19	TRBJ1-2	CASRHRAGGDGYTF
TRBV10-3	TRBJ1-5	CAISEEGMASNQPQHF
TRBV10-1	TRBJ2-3	CASSDNFGDTQYF
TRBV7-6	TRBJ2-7	CASSLEVGTSFYEQYF
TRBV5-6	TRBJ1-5	CASSLGGQGAGQPQHF
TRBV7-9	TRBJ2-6	CASTPAPLASGANVLTF
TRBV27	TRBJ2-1	CASSLSQGTPLYNEQFF
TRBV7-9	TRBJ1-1	CASGFSRDTEAFF
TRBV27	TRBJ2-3	CASSSTSGLPQDTQYF
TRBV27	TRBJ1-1	CASSLSPVNTEAFF
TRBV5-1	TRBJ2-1	CASSWGLDEQFF
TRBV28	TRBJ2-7	CASRGTGSSDEQYF
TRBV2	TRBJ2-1	CASILAGEGYNEQFF
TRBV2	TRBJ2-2	CASSEAVRSTAGELFF
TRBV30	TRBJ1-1	CAWNRNTEAFF
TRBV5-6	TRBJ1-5	CASSLGLRMVQPQHF
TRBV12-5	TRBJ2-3	CASGLPEGDTQYF
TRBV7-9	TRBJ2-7	CASRTGPEYYEQYF
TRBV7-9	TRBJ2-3	CASSLGTGSTDTQYF
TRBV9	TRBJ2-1	CASSVVERDEQFF
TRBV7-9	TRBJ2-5	CASSPWTGSQETQYF
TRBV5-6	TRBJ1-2	CASRRQINYGYTF
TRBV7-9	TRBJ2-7	CASSFPDGSYEQYF
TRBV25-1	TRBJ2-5	CASSGHAGLETQYF
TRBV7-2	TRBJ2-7	CATPVAGANYEQYF
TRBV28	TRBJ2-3	CASRLNPGPADTQYF
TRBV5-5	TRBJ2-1	CASTYTLLYTSYNEQFF
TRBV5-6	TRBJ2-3	CASSLAGSYSTDTQYF
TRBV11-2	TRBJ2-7	CASSPLRDSRSYEQYF
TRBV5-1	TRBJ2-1	CASSAGEQFF
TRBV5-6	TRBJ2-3	CASSLAVLAGTDTQYF
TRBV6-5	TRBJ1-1	CASSEAVQAFF
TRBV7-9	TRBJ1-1	CASSLVAGTTEAFF
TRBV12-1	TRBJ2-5	CASSFGRETPQETQYF
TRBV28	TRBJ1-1	CASSFSVGSLSEAFF
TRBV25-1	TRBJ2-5	CASSDWKGQETQYF
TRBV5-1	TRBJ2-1	CASSLTLAGAGNEQFF
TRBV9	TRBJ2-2	CASSPPYRDQMSPGELFF
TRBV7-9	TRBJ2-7	CASSLAGRTYEQYF
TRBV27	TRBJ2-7	CASSITGGSEQYF
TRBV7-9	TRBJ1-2	CASSPGPQNYGYTF
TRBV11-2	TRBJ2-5	CASSSQLPDRVPEETQYF
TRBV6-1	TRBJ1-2	CASSGLGQGNGYTF
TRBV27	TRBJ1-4	CASSLFPGAEKLFF
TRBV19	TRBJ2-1	CASSISDRGSYNEQFF